The rows below give T cell receptor beta chains drawn from one sample of a study of blood T cell repertoires in COVID-19. Profiling relied on immunoSEQ multiplex PCR, and the TCRdb table lists in-frame clones only, not all of them. The sample contains fewer than 300,000 clones, approximately 81% of which appear only once. Sequencing used PBMCs or T cells enriched from blood (not recorded which). The receptors come from a woman in her forties or fifties who had recovered from COVID-19. CDR3s include the opening cysteine and the closing phenylalanine or tryptophan. A D gene is named only where the DNA matches it firmly. Size tells how often a clone was seen (once, few, many) or the class of an expanded clone, and some rows leave it out.

D | size | J | V | DNA | CDR3
. | . | TRBJ1-6 | TRBV7-9 | TGTGCCAGCAGCTTAGGTGGTCTGGGCGTGTCACCCCTCCACTTT | CASSLGGLGVSPLHF
TRBD2 | . | TRBJ2-1 | TRBV7-6 | TGTGCCACGAATGGCGGGAGGAATGAGCAGTTCTTC | CATNGGRNEQFF
. | . | TRBJ1-1 | TRBV5-6 | TGTGCCAGCAGCCCCCTCCGCCAGGGCGCTGAAGCTTTCTTT | CASSPLRQGAEAFF
TRBD2 | . | TRBJ2-2 | TRBV11-3 | TGTGCCAGCAGCTTAGAGGCGGGGGGACACGGGGAGCTGTTTTTT | CASSLEAGGHGELFF
TRBD2 | . | TRBJ2-1 | TRBV30 | TGTGCCTGGGGGACTAGCCGCGATGAGCAGTTCTTC | CAWGTSRDEQFF
. | . | TRBJ1-4 | TRBV18 | TGTGCCAGCTCACCGGGGGCGGCTAATGAAAAACTGTTTTTT | CASSPGAANEKLFF
. | . | TRBJ1-1 | TRBV15 | TGTGCCACCAGCCTAGAGGGCAGCCCGAACACTGAAGCTTTCTTT | CATSLEGSPNTEAFF
TRBD1 | . | TRBJ1-2 | TRBV5-1 | TGCGCCAGCAGCTTGGGACAGGGGGCTGTTGGCTACACCTTC | CASSLGQGAVGYTF
TRBD2 | . | TRBJ2-4 | TRBV2 | TGTGCCAGCAGTGAAGTGCGACAGCGGGGCACGGCCAAAAACATTCAGTACTTC | CASSEVRQRGTAKNIQYF
. | . | TRBJ2-1 | TRBV5-1 | TGCGCCAGCACCCTGGCGGGGGCTAGCGCCTTTTTGGATGAGCAGTTCTTC | CASTLAGASAFLDEQFF
. | . | TRBJ2-1 | TRBV29-1 | TGCAGCGTGAGGGCGGGGGCTGGCTACAATGAGCAGTTCTTC | CSVRAGAGYNEQFF
. | . | TRBJ1-2 | TRBV3-1/TRBV3-2 | TGTGCCAGCAGCCAAGACCTCACAGGGAATGGCTACACCTTC | CASSQDLTGNGYTF
. | . | TRBJ2-7 | TRBV6-5 | TGTGCCAGCAGCAAGGAAGGGGTCGGGGAGCAGTACTTC | CASSKEGVGEQYF
TRBD1 | few | TRBJ1-1 | TRBV5-1 | TGCGCCAGCAGCTTGGCCAGTCAAAGGGGGGACAGGCAGGCTTTCTTT | CASSLASQRGDRQAFF
. | . | TRBJ1-3 | TRBV18 | TGTGCCAGCTCACCGACCCTGAGCTCCCGAGCGCCTGGAAACACCATATATTTT | CASSPTLSSRAPGNTIYF
TRBD1 | . | TRBJ2-7 | TRBV7-2 | TGTGCCAGCAGCCCGGACAGGAGGAGCTCCTACGAGCAGTACTTC | CASSPDRRSSYEQYF
. | . | TRBJ1-2 | TRBV9 | TGTGCCAGCAGCGCCGCAGGGGCTACTCAGAATTATGGCTACACCTTC | CASSAAGATQNYGYTF
TRBD1 | . | TRBJ1-4 | TRBV5-1 | TGCGCCAGCAGCTTGGCGTGGGACAGAAATGAAAAACTGTTTTTT | CASSLAWDRNEKLFF
. | many | TRBJ1-2 | TRBV5-1 | TGCGCCAGCAGCCTCGGTAGTTATCTTAACTATGGCTACACCTTC | CASSLGSYLNYGYTF
. | few | TRBJ1-1 | TRBV11-2 | TGTGCCAGCAGCCCAGACTTGAACACTGAAGCTTTCTTT | CASSPDLNTEAFF
TRBD1 | once | TRBJ1-1 | TRBV19 | TGTGCCAGTAGCCCCGAGACAGGGGACACTGAAGCTTTCTTT | CASSPETGDTEAFF
. | . | TRBJ2-2 | TRBV27 | TGTGCCAGCAGTTTAATGGTAGCGCCCAACACCGGGGAGCTGTTTTTT | CASSLMVAPNTGELFF
TRBD1 | . | TRBJ2-3 | TRBV19 | TGTGCCAGTAGAAGCCGGGACAGTTTCCCCACAGATACGCAGTATTTT | CASRSRDSFPTDTQYF
TRBD1 | . | TRBJ1-1 | TRBV6-6 | TGTGCCAGCAGGGAATTAGGGACAGCGAACACTGAAGCTTTCTTT | CASRELGTANTEAFF
. | . | TRBJ1-2 | TRBV19 | TGTGCCAGTAGTACCATCAATGGCTACACCTTC | CASSTINGYTF
. | . | TRBJ1-1 | TRBV19 | TGTGCCAGTAGTATCCCTTTCAGGGGCGGGAACACTGAAGCTTTCTTT | CASSIPFRGGNTEAFF
. | once | TRBJ2-1 | TRBV5-1 | TGCGCCAGCAGCTTTGATAGACAGAGCTCCTACAATGAGCAGTTCTTC | CASSFDRQSSYNEQFF
. | once | TRBJ2-5 | TRBV2 | TGTGCCAGCAGACCTGGACTTAACCGGGAGACCCAGTACTTC | CASRPGLNRETQYF
. | . | TRBJ1-1 | TRBV5-6 | TGTGCCAGCAGCTTGTCTCCAGGCCGACTGAACACTGAAGCTTTCTTT | CASSLSPGRLNTEAFF
. | . | TRBJ1-1 | TRBV19 | TGTGCCAGTAGCGTGGGTAGAGGGAACACTGAAGCTTTCTTT | CASSVGRGNTEAFF
TRBD1 | . | TRBJ1-1 | TRBV7-8 | TGTGCCAGCAGCTCCCGACGGACAGGGGATGAAGCTTTCTTT | CASSSRRTGDEAFF
. | . | TRBJ2-2 | TRBV9 | TGTGCCAGCAGCGTAGTCTCGAACACCGGGGAGCTGTTTTTT | CASSVVSNTGELFF
TRBD1 | . | TRBJ2-7 | TRBV7-6 | TGTGCCAGCAGCCCCTCGGTGGGACAGGGCCTGTACGAGCAGTACTTC | CASSPSVGQGLYEQYF
. | . | TRBJ2-1 | TRBV3-1/TRBV3-2 | TGTGCCAGCAGCCAAGGGCTAGATCTATACAATGAGCAGTTCTTC | CASSQGLDLYNEQFF
. | . | TRBJ2-5 | TRBV6-5 | TGTGCCAGCAACTCCGAGCAGGGAATTCGAGAGACCCAGTACTTC | CASNSEQGIRETQYF
TRBD1 | . | TRBJ2-5 | TRBV30 | TGTGCCTGGGGACAGGGGGAGACCCAGTACTTC | CAWGQGETQYF
TRBD1 | few | TRBJ1-2 | TRBV9 | TGTGCCAGCAGCGCATTACCCGGGACAGCCCGCGGCTACACCTTC | CASSALPGTARGYTF
. | . | TRBJ1-1 | TRBV2 | TGTGCCAGCAGCAGGGAATCTAACACTGAAGCTTTCTTT | CASSRESNTEAFF
. | . | TRBJ2-2 | TRBV7-3 | TGTGCCAGCAGCTCCCCGGGGGTGGGGGAGCTGTTTTTT | CASSSPGVGELFF
TRBD1 | . | TRBJ1-1 | TRBV7-9 | TGTGCCAGCAGCTCGGAACAGGGGACTGAAGCTTTCTTT | CASSSEQGTEAFF
. | . | TRBJ2-7 | TRBV5-6 | TGTGCCAGCAGCTTGTGGCAGGGCGGGACCTACGAGCAGTACTTC | CASSLWQGGTYEQYF
. | . | TRBJ2-3 | TRBV4-3 | TGCGCCAGCAGCCACCGGTTAGGTGGGAGAGGGAGGGATACGCAGTATTTT | CASSHRLGGRGRDTQYF
. | . | TRBJ1-1 | TRBV5-1 | TGCGCCAGCAGCTCTAATTCGGGGGGGAACACTGAAGCTTTCTTT | CASSSNSGGNTEAFF
TRBD2 | . | TRBJ2-7 | TRBV10-3 | TGTGCCATCAGTGTCGCGGGGGGGGGACTTTCCTACGAGCAGTACTTC | CAISVAGGGLSYEQYF
TRBD1 | many | TRBJ2-7 | TRBV7-9 | TGTGCCAGCAGCTCCGGACAGGGGGTCAAGGACGAGCAGTACTTC | CASSSGQGVKDEQYF
TRBD1 | medium-sized | TRBJ2-7 | TRBV24-1 | TGTGCCACCCGGGGCGACAGGGAAGTGGACGAGCAGTACTTC | CATRGDREVDEQYF